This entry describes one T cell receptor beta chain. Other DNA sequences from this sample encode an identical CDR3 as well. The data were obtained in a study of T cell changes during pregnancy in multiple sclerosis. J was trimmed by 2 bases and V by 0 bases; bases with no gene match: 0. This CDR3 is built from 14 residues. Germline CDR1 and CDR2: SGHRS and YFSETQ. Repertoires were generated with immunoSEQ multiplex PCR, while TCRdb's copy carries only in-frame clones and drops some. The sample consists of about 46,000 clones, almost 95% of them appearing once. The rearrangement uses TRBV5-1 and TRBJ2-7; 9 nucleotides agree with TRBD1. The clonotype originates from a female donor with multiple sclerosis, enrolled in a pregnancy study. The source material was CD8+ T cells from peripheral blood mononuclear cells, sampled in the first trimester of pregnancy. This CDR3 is CASSLGQGAYEQYF. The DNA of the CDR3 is TGCGCCAGCAGCTTGGGACAGGGGGCCTACGAGCAGTACTTC.